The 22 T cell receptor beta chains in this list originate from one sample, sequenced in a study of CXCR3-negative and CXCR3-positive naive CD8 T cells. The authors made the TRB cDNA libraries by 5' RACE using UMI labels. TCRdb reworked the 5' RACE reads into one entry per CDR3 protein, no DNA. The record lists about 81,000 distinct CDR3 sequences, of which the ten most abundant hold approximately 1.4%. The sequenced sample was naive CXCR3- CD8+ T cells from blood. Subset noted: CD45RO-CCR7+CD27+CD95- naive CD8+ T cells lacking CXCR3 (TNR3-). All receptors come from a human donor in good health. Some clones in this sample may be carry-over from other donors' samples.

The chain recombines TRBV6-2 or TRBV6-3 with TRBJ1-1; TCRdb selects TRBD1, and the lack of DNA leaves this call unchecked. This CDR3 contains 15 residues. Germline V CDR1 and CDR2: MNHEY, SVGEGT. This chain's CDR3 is CASSHRTRDSFEAFF.

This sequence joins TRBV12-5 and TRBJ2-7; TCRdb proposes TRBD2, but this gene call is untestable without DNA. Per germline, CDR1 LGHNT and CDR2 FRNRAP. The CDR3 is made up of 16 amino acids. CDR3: CASGSLAGGPRSEQYF. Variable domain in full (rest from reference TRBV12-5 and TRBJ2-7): DARVTQTPRHKVTEMGQEVTMRCQPILGHNTVFWYRQTMMQGLELLAYFRNRAPLDDSGMPKDRFSAEMPDATLATLKIQPSEPRDSAVYFCASGSLAGGPRSEQYFGPGTRLTVT.

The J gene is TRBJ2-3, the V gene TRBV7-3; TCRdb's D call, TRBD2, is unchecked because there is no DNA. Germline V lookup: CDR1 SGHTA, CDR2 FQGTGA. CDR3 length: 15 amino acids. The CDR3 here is CASSPGGDWADTQYF.

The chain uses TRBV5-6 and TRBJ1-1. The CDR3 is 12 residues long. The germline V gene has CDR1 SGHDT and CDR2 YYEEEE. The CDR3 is CASSLAELEAFF.

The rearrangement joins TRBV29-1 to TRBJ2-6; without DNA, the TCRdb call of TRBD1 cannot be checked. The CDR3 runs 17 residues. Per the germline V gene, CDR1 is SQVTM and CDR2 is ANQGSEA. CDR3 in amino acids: CSVSGTGGWPGANVLTF.

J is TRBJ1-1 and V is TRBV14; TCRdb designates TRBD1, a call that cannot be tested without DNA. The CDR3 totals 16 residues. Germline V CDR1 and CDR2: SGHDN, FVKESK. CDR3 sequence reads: CASSPAYTGPNTEAFF.

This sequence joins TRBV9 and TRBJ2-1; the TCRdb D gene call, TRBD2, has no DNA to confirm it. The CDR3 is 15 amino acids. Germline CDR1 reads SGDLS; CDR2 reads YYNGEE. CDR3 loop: CASTLAGGHYNEQCF.

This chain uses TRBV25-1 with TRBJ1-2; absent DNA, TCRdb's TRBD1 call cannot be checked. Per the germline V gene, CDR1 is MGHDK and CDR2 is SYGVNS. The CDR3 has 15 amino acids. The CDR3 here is CASSEGQLPNYGYTF.

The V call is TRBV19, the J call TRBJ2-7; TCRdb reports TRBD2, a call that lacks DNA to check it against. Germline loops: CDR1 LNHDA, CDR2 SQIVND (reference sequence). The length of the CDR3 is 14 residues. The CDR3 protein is CASRPASGSYEQYF.

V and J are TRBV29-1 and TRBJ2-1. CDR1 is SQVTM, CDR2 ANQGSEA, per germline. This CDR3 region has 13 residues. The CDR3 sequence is CSVVRLDYNEQFF.

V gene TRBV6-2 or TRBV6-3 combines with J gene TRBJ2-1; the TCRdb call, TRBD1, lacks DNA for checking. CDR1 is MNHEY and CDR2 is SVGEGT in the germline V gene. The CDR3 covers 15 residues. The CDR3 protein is CASSYLRGVYNEQFF.

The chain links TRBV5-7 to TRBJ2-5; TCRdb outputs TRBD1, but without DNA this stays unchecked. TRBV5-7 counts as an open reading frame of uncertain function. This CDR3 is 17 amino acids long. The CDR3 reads CASSPRQGIPFQETQYF.

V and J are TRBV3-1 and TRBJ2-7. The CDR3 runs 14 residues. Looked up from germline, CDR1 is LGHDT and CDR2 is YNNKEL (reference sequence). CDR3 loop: CASSQDWARGEQYF.

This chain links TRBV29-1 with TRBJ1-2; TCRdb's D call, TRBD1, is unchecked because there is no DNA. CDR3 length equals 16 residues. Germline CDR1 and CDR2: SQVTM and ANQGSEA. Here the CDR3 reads CSDLIPGRTEGYGYAF.

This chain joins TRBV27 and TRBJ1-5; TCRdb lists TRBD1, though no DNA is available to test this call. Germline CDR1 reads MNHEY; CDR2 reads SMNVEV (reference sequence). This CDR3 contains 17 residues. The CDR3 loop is CASSRLSGTGHNQPQHF.

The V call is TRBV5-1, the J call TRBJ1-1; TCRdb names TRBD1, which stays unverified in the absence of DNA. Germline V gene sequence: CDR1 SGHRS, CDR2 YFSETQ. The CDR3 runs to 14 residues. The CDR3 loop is CASSPRQGYIEAFF.

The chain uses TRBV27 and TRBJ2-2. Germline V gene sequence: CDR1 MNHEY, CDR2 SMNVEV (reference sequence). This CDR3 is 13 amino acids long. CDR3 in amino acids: CASSLGGTGELFF.

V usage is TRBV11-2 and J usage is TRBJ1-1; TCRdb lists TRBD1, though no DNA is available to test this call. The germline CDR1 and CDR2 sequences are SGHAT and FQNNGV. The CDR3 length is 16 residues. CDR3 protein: CASSLDNGGADTEAFF.

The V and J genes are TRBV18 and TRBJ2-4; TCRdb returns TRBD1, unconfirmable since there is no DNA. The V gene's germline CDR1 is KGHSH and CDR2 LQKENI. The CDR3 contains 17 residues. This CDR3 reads CASSPNDRESGKNIQYF.

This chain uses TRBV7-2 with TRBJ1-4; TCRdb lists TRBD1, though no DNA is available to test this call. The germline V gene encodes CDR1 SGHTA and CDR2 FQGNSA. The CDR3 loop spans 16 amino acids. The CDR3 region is CASSLGEQVINEKLFF.

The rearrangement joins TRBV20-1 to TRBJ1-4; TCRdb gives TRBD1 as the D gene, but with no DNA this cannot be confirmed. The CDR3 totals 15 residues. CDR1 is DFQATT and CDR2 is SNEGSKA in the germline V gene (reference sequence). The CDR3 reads CSAWPLAATNEKLFF.

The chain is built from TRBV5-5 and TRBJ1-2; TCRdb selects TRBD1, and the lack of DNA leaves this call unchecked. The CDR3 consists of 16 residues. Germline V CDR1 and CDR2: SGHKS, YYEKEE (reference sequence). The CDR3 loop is CASSLAMGALFDGYTF.